This T cell receptor (beta chain) was found in a study of response to subunit inactivated influenza vaccine. Study-wide results and limits: Seasonal influenza vaccination, on each occasion, was suggested by the authors to recruit few new T cells.

J gave up 2 bases and V 3 bases, and 3 bases lay outside the gene matches. The V gene's germline CDR1 is SGHDN and CDR2 FVKESK. The CDR3 loop spans 14 amino acids. In this sample, this clonotype turned up a few times. Its specificity is unknown. MiXCR was run by TCRdb on the RT-PCR reads, yielding one entry per CDR3 protein. Of 550,000 to 800,000 distinct CDR3 sequences listed, about 14% are singletons. The chain is built from TRBV14 and TRBJ1-2, with 7 bases fitting TRBD1. Source: PBMCs from blood, taken approximately 15 days before vaccination. This sequence was found in a man aged 50-59 years who received an inactivated influenza vaccine. CDR3 nucleotides: TGTGCCAGCAGCCATGACAGGGTAAACTATGGCTACACCTTC. It encodes CASSHDRVNYGYTF.